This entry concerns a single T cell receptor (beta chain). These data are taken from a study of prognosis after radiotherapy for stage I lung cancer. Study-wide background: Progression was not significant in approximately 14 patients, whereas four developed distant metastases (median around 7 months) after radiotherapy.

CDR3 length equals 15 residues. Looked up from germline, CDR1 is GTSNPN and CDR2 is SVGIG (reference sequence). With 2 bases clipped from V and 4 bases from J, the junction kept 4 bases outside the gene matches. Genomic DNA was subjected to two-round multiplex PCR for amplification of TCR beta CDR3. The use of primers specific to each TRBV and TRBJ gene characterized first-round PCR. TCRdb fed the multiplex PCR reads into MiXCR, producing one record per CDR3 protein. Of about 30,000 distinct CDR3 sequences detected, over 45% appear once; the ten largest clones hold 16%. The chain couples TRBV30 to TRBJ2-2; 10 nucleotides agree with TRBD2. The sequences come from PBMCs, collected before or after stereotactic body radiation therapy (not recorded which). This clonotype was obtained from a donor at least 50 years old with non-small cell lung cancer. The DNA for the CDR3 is TGTGCCTGGAGTTCTAGCGGGAGATCCACCGGGGAGCTGTTTTTT. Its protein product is CAWSSSGRSTGELFF.